Presented here are 17 T cell receptor beta chains from one specimen sequenced in a study of T cells in Graves' hyperthyroidism and ophthalmopathy. Amplification of TCR beta CDR3 regions used RNA as the template. During a first-round RT-PCR of the TCR CDR3, the HTBI primer set was used. TCRdb ran MiXCR on the multiplex PCR reads and lists one entry per CDR3 protein. The sample has 450,000 to 650,000 distinct CDR3 sequences, 13% to 15% seen once. The sample taken for sequencing was blood. The receptors originated from a woman aged 18-29 years with Graves' ophthalmopathy.

This clonotype was seen more than once but under ten times. The V call is TRBV19, the J call TRBJ1-1; a weak D match, TRBD1 (6 bases). The germline V gene has CDR1 LNHDA and CDR2 SQIVND (reference sequence). This CDR3 contains 14 residues. V was trimmed by 3 bases and J by 6 bases, leaving 14 bases between them. The CDR3 is CASSIRGGGAEAFF. The CDR3 DNA reads as TGTGCCAGTAGTATTCGCGGGGGGGGCGCTGAAGCTTTCTTT.

The gene calls are TRBV19 and TRBJ2-1; weak D call: TRBD2 (6 bases). This CDR3 comprises 13 residues. Deletions cut 3 bases from V and 8 bases from J, with 11 bases between. Germline V CDR1 and CDR2: LNHDA, SQIVND (reference sequence). The CDR3 reads CASSMSRGYEQFF. The CDR3 DNA follows: TGTGCCAGTAGTATGTCCCGGGGGTATGAGCAGTTCTTC.

This clonotype has a count of ten or more. The chain is built from TRBV30 and TRBJ1-2; D is uncertain. This CDR3 contains 12 residues. V lost 0 bases, J lost 5 bases, and 7 bases lay in between. Germline V gene data show CDR1 as GTSNPN and CDR2 as SVGIG (reference sequence). CDR3 residues: CAWSVMGYGYTF. CDR3 nucleotide sequence: TGTGCCTGGAGTGTAATGGGGTATGGCTACACCTTC.

This clonotype showed up many times. The rearrangement joins TRBV27 to TRBJ2-2; 8 bases line up with TRBD2. Germline V gives CDR1 MNHEY, CDR2 SMNVEV (reference sequence). The CDR3 runs 16 residues. With V trimmed by 5 bases and J by 1 base, 6 bases remained unmatched. The CDR3 region is CASSPRGGKNTGELFF. The DNA of the CDR3 is TGTGCCAGCAGTCCCCGGGGGGGTAAGAACACCGGGGAGCTGTTTTTT.

This clonotype was detected many times. The chain combines TRBV24-1 with TRBJ2-5; D might be TRBD1 or TRBD2, each matching 6 bases. The V end was cut by 3 bases, the J end by 4 bases, with 11 bases between. The CDR3 spans 14 residues. CDR1 and CDR2 (germline): KGHDR, SFDVKD. This CDR3 reads CATSDTGTGETQYF. For the CDR3, the DNA is TGTGCCACCAGTGATACAGGGACTGGAGAGACCCAGTACTTC.

In its sample, this clonotype was seen many times. The gene calls are TRBV7-9 and TRBJ2-1, with D unclear. V was cut by 0 bases and J by 9 bases, with 6 bases left in between. Germline V CDR1 and CDR2: SEHNR, FQNEAQ (reference sequence). The CDR3 sequence is 12 residues long. The CDR3 spells CASSLASGEQFF. The CDR3 DNA reads TGTGCCAGCAGCTTAGCGTCGGGTGAGCAGTTCTTC.

This clonotype was seen repeatedly, ten times or more. This sequence joins TRBV20-1 and TRBJ2-5; D is perhaps TRBD2 (6 bases). The CDR3 is made up of 14 amino acids. With 0 bases removed from V and 5 bases from J, the gap between germline ends came to 13 bases. Per germline, CDR1 DFQATT and CDR2 SNEGSKA (reference sequence). In nucleotides, the CDR3 is TGCAGTGCTAGAGATGTCAAGGCGGGGGAGACCCAGTACTTC. Translation gives CSARDVKAGETQYF.

The chain has TRBV20-1 and TRBJ2-1; tentative D call: TRBD2 (6 bases). Germline loops: CDR1 DFQATT, CDR2 SNEGSKA (reference sequence). The CDR3 is 14 residues long. Trimming took off 4 bases at V and 0 bases at J, with 10 bases between the two ends. CDR3 protein: CSAIFGSSYNEQFF. CDR3 nucleotide sequence: TGCAGTGCTATATTCGGGAGCTCCTACAATGAGCAGTTCTTC.

In its sample, this clonotype was seen a few times. The CDR3 ends on some other residue instead of the conserved phenylalanine or tryptophan, so this is likely a read error. The CDR3 protein is CASSGPTSGRARNEQYL. CDR3 nucleotides: TGTGCCAGCAGTGGCCCGACTAGCGGGAGGGCTAGGAACGAGCAGTACCTC. V gene TRBV6-1 combines with J gene TRBJ2-7; 14 nucleotides agree with TRBD2. This CDR3 comprises 17 residues. Germline CDR1 MNHNS, CDR2 SASEGT. The junction had 10 bases not matched to a gene; V was cut back by 4 bases and J by 5 bases.

This clonotype was picked up many times. CDR3 DNA: TGTGCCAGCACCCCCCCGGGGGGACTAGCGGGAGGTGGCTACAATGAGCAGTTCTTC. Its protein product is CASTPPGGLAGGGYNEQFF. The chain employs TRBV6-2 or TRBV6-3 and TRBJ2-1; 15 positions agree with TRBD2. The V and J ends lost 7 bases and 3 bases, in that order; junction bases with no gene match: 13. The CDR3 is 19 residues long. From germline, CDR1 is MNHEY and CDR2 SVGEGT.

There are many counts of this clonotype. The chain uses TRBV11-2 and TRBJ2-5, with 9 bases that match TRBD2. The junction had 2 bases not matched to a gene; V was cut back by 3 bases and J by 0 bases. There are 15 residues in the CDR3. Germline V CDR1 and CDR2: SGHAT, FQNNGV. In DNA form, the CDR3 reads TGTGCCAGCAGCTTGCGACTAGCGGACCAAGAGACCCAGTACTTC. Its translation is CASSLRLADQETQYF. Full variable domain (missing parts from reference TRBV11-2 and TRBJ2-5): EAGVAQSPRYKIIEKRQSVAFWCNPISGHATLYWYQQILGQGPKLLIQFQNNGVVDDSQLPKDRFSAERLKGVDSTLKIQPAKLEDSAVYLCASSLRLADQETQYFGPGTRLLVL.

The V call is TRBV15, the J call TRBJ1-5; no definite D call. Trimming took off 11 bases at V and 3 bases at J, with 5 bases between the two ends. Germline CDR1 reads LNHNV; CDR2 reads YYDKDF (reference sequence). The CDR3 totals 10 residues. In DNA, the CDR3 is TGTGCCGACGACAATCAGCCCCAGCATTTT. It yields the protein CADDNQPQHF.

There are many counts of this clonotype. The chain couples TRBV12-3 or TRBV12-4 to TRBJ1-5; D unclear. The CDR3 covers 13 residues. The ends were cut back, 4 bases at V and 5 bases at J, with 9 bases in the middle. CDR3 sequence (DNA): TGTGCCAGCAGTTCCGACATATATCAGCCCCAGCATTTT. It translates to CASSSDIYQPQHF.

In this sample, this clonotype turned up many times. V usage is TRBV15 and J usage is TRBJ2-7; D gene uncertain. This CDR3 spans 15 amino acids. CDR1 and CDR2 from the germline V gene are LNHNV and YYDKDF (reference sequence). The V end lost 0 bases, the J end lost 3 bases, and 12 bases lay between the germline ends. The CDR3 loop is CATSRDMAENYEQYF. The CDR3, as DNA: TGTGCCACCAGCAGAGATATGGCAGAAAACTACGAGCAGTACTTC.

This clonotype was counted many times. This chain joins TRBV20-1 and TRBJ1-1; possibly TRBD1 for D (6 bases). Per germline, CDR1 DFQATT and CDR2 SNEGSKA (reference sequence). V lost 2 bases, J lost 1 base, and 11 bases lay in between. CDR3 length equals 14 residues. CDR3 nucleotide sequence: TGCAGTGCTAGAAGGGGGGCTGAGAACACTGAAGCTTTCTTT. It is translated as CSARRGAENTEAFF.

This clonotype was observed a handful of times. J is TRBJ2-3 and V is TRBV7-9; 8 bases fit TRBD2. Germline-derived CDR1 and CDR2 are SEHNR and FQNEAQ (reference sequence). CDR3 length equals 15 residues. The junction had 4 bases not matched to a gene; V was cut back by 0 bases and J by 5 bases. In DNA form, the CDR3 reads TGTGCCAGCAGCTTAGCATTAGCGGGACAAGATACGCAGTATTTT. It yields the protein CASSLALAGQDTQYF.

In this sample, this clonotype turned up many times. V usage is TRBV7-3 and J usage is TRBJ2-5, with 7 positions matching TRBD2. The trim removed 5 bases at V and 0 bases at J, leaving 18 bases unmatched. CDR1 and CDR2 from the germline V gene are SGHTA and FQGTGA. This CDR3 has 19 amino acids. CDR3 in DNA: TGTGCCAGCAGCCCGCCCCGGGCCCAGCGGGAAAGGTACCAAGAGACCCAGTACTTC. Protein sequence: CASSPPRAQRERYQETQYF. The full variable domain, rest sourced from reference TRBV7-3 and TRBJ2-5, is GAGVSQTPSNKVTEKGKYVELRCDPISGHTALYWYRQSLGQGPEFLIYFQGTGAADDSGLPNDRFFAVRPEGSVSTLKIQRTERGDSAVYLCASSPPRAQRERYQETQYFGPGTRLLVL.